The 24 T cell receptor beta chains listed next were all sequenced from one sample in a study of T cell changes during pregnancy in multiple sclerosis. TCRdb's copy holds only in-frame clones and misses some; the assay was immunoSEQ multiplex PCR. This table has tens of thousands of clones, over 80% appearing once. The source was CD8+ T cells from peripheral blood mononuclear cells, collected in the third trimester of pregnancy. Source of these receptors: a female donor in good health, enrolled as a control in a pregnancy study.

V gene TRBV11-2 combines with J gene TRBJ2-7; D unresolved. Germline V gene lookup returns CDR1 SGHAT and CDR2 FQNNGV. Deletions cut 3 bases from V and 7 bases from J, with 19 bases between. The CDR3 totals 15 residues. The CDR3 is CASSFTSVQPSEQYF. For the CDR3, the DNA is TGTGCCAGCAGCTTTACGTCGGTGCAACCGAGTGAGCAGTACTTC.

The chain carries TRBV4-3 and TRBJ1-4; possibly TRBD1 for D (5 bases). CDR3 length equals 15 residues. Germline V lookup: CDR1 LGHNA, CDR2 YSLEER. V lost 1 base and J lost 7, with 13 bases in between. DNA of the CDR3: TGCGCCAGCAGCCAAGTTATCCAGGGCTCTGAAAAACTGTTTTTT. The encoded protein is CASSQVIQGSEKLFF.

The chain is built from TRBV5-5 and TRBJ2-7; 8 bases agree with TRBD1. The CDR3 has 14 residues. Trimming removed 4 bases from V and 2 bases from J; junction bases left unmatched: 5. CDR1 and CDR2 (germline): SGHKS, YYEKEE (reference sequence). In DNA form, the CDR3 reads TGTGCCAGCAGCCTGAGGGACAGGCCCTACGAGCAGTACTTC. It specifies CASSLRDRPYEQYF.

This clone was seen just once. CDR3 nucleotides: TGTGCCAGCAGCGCCCACCGGGCCTCGGGAACTGAAGCTTTCTTT. This encodes CASSAHRASGTEAFF. This chain connects TRBV9 to TRBJ1-1; D is uncertain. Looked up from germline, CDR1 is SGDLS and CDR2 is YYNGEE. The CDR3 consists of 15 residues. V lost 3 bases and J lost 5, with 17 bases in between.

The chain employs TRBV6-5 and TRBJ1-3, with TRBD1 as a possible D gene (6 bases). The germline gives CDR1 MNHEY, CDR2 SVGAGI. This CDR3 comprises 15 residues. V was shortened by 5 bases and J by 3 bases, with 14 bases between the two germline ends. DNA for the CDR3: TGTGCCAGCAGTCACAAAGGACAGATTGGAAACACCATATATTTT. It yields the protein CASSHKGQIGNTIYF.

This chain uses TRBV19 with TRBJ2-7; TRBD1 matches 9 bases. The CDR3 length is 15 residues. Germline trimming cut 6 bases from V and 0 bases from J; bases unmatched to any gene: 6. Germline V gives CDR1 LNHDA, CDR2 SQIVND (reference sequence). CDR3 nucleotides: TGTGCCAGTAGACCGGGACAGGGAGCCTCCTACGAGCAGTACTTC. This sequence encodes CASRPGQGASYEQYF.

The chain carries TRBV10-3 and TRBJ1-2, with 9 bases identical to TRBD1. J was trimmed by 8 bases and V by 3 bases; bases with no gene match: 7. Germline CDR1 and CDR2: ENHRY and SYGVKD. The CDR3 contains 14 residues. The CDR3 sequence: CAISETGGMGGYTF. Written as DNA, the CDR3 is TGTGCCATCAGTGAAACAGGGGGCATGGGGGGCTACACCTTC.

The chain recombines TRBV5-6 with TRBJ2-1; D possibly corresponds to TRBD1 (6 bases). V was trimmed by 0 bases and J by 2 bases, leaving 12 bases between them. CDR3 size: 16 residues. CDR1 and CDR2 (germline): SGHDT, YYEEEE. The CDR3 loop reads CASSLEGHLPYNEQFF. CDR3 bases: TGTGCCAGCAGCTTGGAGGGACATTTACCCTACAATGAGCAGTTCTTC.

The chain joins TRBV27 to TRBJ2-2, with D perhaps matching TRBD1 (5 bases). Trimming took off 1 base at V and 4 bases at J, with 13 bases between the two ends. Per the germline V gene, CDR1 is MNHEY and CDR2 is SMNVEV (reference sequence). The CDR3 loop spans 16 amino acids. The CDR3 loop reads CASSLFARVSTGELFF. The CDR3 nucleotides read TGTGCCAGCAGTTTATTCGCCAGGGTGTCCACCGGGGAGCTGTTTTTT.

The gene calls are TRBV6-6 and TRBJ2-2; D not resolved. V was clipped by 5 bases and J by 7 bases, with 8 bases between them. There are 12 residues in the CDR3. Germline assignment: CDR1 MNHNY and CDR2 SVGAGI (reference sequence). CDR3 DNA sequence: TGTGCCAGCAGTGGGCTGGACGGGGAGCTGTTTTTT. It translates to CASSGLDGELFF.

The CDR3 reads CSGLAGDPGANVLTF. The CDR3 DNA sequence: TGCAGCGGCCTGGCGGGGGACCCTGGGGCCAACGTCCTGACTTTC. This chain links TRBV29-1 with TRBJ2-6; 7 bases line up with TRBD2. Germline-derived CDR1 and CDR2 are SQVTM and ANQGSEA. Germline trimming cut 7 bases from V and 2 bases from J; bases unmatched to any gene: 8. This CDR3 has 15 amino acids.

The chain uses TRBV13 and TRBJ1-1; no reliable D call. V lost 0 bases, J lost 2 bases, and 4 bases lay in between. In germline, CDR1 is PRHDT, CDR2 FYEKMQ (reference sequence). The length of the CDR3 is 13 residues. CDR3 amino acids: CASSLGSNTEAFF. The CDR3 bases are TGTGCCAGCAGCTTAGGCTCCAACACTGAAGCTTTCTTT.

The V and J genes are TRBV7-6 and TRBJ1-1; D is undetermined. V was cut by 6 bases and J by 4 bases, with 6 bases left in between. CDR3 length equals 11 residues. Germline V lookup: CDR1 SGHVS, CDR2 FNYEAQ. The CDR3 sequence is CASSAGTEAFF. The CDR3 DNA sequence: TGTGCCAGCAGTGCCGGCACTGAAGCTTTCTTT.

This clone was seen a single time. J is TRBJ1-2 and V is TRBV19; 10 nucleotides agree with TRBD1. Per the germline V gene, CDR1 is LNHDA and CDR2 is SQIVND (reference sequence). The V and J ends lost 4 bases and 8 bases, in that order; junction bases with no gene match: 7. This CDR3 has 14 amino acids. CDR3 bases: TGTGCCAGTAGTACGCGACAGGGGGCACTGGGCTACACCTTC. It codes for CASSTRQGALGYTF.

The CDR3 reads CASSQGTGISEQYF. CDR3 sequence (DNA): TGCGCCAGCAGCCAGGGGACAGGGATATCCGAGCAGTACTTC. The rearrangement links TRBV4-3 to TRBJ2-7, with 9 bases identical to TRBD1. V shed 3 bases and J 6 bases; nucleotides not matched to a gene: 6. The CDR3 has 14 residues. The V gene's germline CDR1 is LGHNA and CDR2 YSLEER.

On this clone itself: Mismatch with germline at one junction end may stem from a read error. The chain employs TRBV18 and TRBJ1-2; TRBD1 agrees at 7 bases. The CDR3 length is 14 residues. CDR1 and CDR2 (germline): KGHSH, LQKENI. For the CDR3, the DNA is TGTGCCAGCTCATCACCGGGACAGCCCTATGGCTACACCTTC. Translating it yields CASSSPGQPYGYTF.

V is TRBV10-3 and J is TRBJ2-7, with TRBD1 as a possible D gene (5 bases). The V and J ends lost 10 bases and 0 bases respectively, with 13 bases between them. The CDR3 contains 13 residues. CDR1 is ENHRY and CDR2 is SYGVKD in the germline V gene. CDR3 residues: CASTKDSSYEQYF. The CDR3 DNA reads TGTGCCAGCACAAAAGACAGCTCCTACGAGCAGTACTTC.

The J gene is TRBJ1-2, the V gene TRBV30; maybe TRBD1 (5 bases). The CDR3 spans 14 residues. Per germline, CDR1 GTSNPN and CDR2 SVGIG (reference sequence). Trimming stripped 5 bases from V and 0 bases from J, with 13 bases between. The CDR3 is CAWYQGLANYGYTF. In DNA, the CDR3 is TGTGCCTGGTACCAGGGCCTAGCTAACTATGGCTACACCTTC.

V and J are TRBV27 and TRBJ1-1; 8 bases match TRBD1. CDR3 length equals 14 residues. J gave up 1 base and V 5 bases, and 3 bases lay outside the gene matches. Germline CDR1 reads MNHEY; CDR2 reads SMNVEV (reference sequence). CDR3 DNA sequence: TGTGCCAGCAGTCTCGGGACAGGGAACACTGAAGCTTTCTTT. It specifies CASSLGTGNTEAFF.

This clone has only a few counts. In nucleotides, the CDR3 is TGTGCCAGTAGTGGACAGATATATGAAGCTTTCTTT. As protein: CASSGQIYEAFF. This chain connects TRBV19 to TRBJ1-1; a possible D gene is TRBD1 (6 bases). Trimming shortened V by 5 bases and J by 7 bases, and 11 bases separated the two germline ends. The CDR3 length is 12 residues. CDR1 LNHDA and CDR2 SQIVND come from the germline V gene (reference sequence).

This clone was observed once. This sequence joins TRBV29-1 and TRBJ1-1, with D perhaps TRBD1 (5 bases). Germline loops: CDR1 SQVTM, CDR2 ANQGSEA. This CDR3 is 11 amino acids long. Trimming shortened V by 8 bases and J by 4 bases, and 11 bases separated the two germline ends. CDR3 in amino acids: CSPPGATEAFF. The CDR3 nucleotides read TGCAGCCCCCCTGGGGCCACTGAAGCTTTCTTT. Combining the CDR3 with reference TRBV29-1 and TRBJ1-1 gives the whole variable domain SAVISQKPSRDICQRGTSLTIQCQVDSQVTMMFWYRQQPGQSLTLIATANQGSEATYESGFVIDKFPISRPNLTFSTLTVSNMSPEDSSIYLCSPPGATEAFFGQGTRLTVV.

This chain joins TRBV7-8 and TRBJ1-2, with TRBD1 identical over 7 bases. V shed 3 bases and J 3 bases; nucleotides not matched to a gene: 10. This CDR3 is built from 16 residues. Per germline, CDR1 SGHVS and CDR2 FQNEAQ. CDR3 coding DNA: TGTGCCAGCAGCTTTTTCCAGGGGGGAGAGGACTATGGCTACACCTTC. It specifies CASSFFQGGEDYGYTF.

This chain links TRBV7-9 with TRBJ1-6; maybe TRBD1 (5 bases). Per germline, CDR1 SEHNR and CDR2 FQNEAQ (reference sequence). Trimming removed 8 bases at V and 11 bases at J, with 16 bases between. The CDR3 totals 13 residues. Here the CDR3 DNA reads TGTGCCAGCTGCCTCGGGGGGTCCCCACCCCTCCACTTT. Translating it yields CASCLGGSPPLHF. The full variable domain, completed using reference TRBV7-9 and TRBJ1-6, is DTGVSQNPRHKITKRGQNVTFRCDPISEHNRLYWYRQTLGQGPEFLTYFQNEAQLEKSRLLSDRFSAERPKGSFSTLEIQRTEQGDSAMYLCASCLGGSPPLHFGNGTRLTVT.

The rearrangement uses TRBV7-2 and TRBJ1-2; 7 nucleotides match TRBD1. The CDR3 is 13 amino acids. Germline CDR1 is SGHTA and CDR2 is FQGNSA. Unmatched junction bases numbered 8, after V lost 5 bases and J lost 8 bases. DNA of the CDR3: TGTGCCAGCAGCAACCGACAGGGTAGGGGCTACACCTTC. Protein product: CASSNRQGRGYTF. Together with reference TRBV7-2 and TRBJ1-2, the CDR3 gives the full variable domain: GAGVSQSPSNKVTEKGKDVELRCDPISGHTALYWYRQSLGQGLEFLIYFQGNSAPDKSGLPSDRFSAERTGGSVSTLTIQRTQQEDSAVYLCASSNRQGRGYTFGSGTRLTVV.